Listed here are 9 T cell receptor beta chains from one sample, sequenced in a study of T cell repertoires in cytomegalovirus infection. TCRdb recomputed calls from the reads with MiXCR, one row per CDR3 protein. The repertoire holds tens of thousands of distinct CDR3 sequences, with about 44% as singletons. The antigens of these receptors remain unknown. The sequences come from CD8+ T cells from cultured PBMCs, collected from culture after CMV antigen stimulation. Source of these receptors: a human donor in good health (CMV status not recorded). Some clones in this sample may be carry-over from other donors' samples.

The table lists this clonotype with a count of one. This chain links TRBV7-9 with TRBJ2-5, with D perhaps matching TRBD1 or TRBD2 (5 bases each). From germline, CDR1 is SEHNR and CDR2 FQNEAQ (reference sequence). The length of the CDR3 is 13 residues. V lost 6 bases to trimming and J lost 3 bases, with 11 bases between them. DNA of the CDR3: TGTGCCAGCAGGAGCCGGGACGAAGAGACCCAGTACTTC. Its translation: CASRSRDEETQYF.

The chain uses TRBV11-1 and TRBJ1-2; tentative D call: TRBD1 (5 bases). Trimming removed 3 bases from V and 1 base from J, with 18 bases in between. The CDR3 is 17 amino acids. Germline V gene sequence: CDR1 SGHAT, CDR2 FQDESV (reference sequence). In DNA form, the CDR3 reads TGTGCCAGCAGCTTCGGAGGCACGGGGGGAATTAACTATGGCTACACCTTC. Amino acid sequence: CASSFGGTGGINYGYTF. Based on the CDR3 plus reference TRBV11-1 and TRBJ1-2, the full variable domain is EAEVAQSPRYKITEKSQAVAFWCDPISGHATLYWYRQILGQGPELLVQFQDESVVDDSQLPKDRFSAERLKGVDSTLKIQPAELGDSAMYLCASSFGGTGGINYGYTFGSGTRLTVV.

This clonotype appeared a single time. V and J are TRBV13 and TRBJ1-3; D not certain. The germline V and J ends were trimmed by 4 bases and 1 base, with 11 bases remaining between them. Germline V lookup: CDR1 PRHDT, CDR2 FYEKMQ (reference sequence). The CDR3 runs 15 residues. The CDR3 bases are TGTGCCAGCAGCTCGAGGGTTAGGTCTGGAAACACCATATATTTT. Its protein is CASSSRVRSGNTIYF.

This chain uses TRBV28 with TRBJ1-5; 8 bases are a match to TRBD1. Germline values: CDR1 MDHEN, CDR2 SYDVKM. The V segment lost 7 bases and the J segment 0 bases; nucleotides outside the gene matches: 11. This CDR3 contains 17 residues. The CDR3 sequence: CASTNRGVSYSNQPQHF. Here the CDR3 DNA reads TGTGCCAGCACCAACAGGGGGGTTAGCTATAGCAATCAGCCCCAGCATTTT.

This sequence joins TRBV7-6 and TRBJ2-3, with TRBD2 as a possible D gene (7 bases). The V gene's germline CDR1 is SGHVS and CDR2 FNYEAQ. Trimming took off 5 bases at V and 4 bases at J, with 10 bases between the two ends. This CDR3 is built from 13 residues. The CDR3 loop reads CASSRGAADTQYF. For the CDR3, the DNA is TGTGCCAGCAGCCGGGGGGCGGCAGATACGCAGTATTTT.

This chain uses TRBV28 with TRBJ1-2; D unresolved. CDR3 size: 15 residues. CDR1 and CDR2 (germline): MDHEN, SYDVKM. V was cut by 5 bases and J by 0 bases, with 13 bases left in between. The CDR3, as DNA: TGTGCCAGCAGTCCGCAAACACTCACTAACTATGGCTACACCTTC. It encodes CASSPQTLTNYGYTF.

The chain combines TRBV20-1 with TRBJ2-2, with D perhaps given as TRBD1 or TRBD2 (5 bases each). The CDR3 consists of 18 residues. Looked up from germline, CDR1 is DFQATT and CDR2 is SNEGSKA (reference sequence). Trimming shortened V by 5 bases and J by 6 bases, and 28 bases separated the two germline ends. In DNA, the CDR3 is TGCAGTGCTTCGTTACCCGGGACGCCAACTCGAATTGCCGGGGAGCTGTTTTTT. It yields the protein CSASLPGTPTRIAGELFF.

This clonotype was seen a few times. V is TRBV6-1 and J is TRBJ1-6, with D possibly matching TRBD1 (6 bases). CDR1 MNHNS and CDR2 SASEGT come from the germline V gene. Between the trimmed V and J ends, which lost 8 bases and 7 bases, there was a span of 21 bases. The CDR3 runs 16 residues. The CDR3 DNA sequence: TGTGCCAGCCACCTCAAACGACAGGTTGGGAATTCACCCCTCCACTTT. Translated, it gives CASHLKRQVGNSPLHF.

This clonotype was seen a single time. The rearrangement uses TRBV12-5 and TRBJ1-1; unclear D gene. This CDR3 spans 14 amino acids. V lost 3 bases, J lost 2 bases, and 10 bases lay in between. The germline CDR1 and CDR2 sequences are LGHNT and FRNRAP. In DNA form, the CDR3 reads TGTGCTAGTGGTTTAATCTCGGATAACACTGAAGCTTTCTTT. This translates into CASGLISDNTEAFF. Complete variable domain (other parts from reference TRBV12-5 and TRBJ1-1): DARVTQTPRHKVTEMGQEVTMRCQPILGHNTVFWYRQTMMQGLELLAYFRNRAPLDDSGMPKDRFSAEMPDATLATLKIQPSEPRDSAVYFCASGLISDNTEAFFGQGTRLTVV.